Sequencing of this T cell receptor (beta chain) was carried out in a study of blood T cell repertoires in COVID-19. As handled by the study authors: Nucleated cell number was recorded as an estimate derived from reference gene primer amplification. The method was immunoSEQ multiplex PCR; TCRdb's version includes in-frame clones alone and lacks a portion of them. V, J and clone size are those of that table, while D and trimming were read from the DNA. The data show 250,000 to 350,000 clones, with more than 75% seen just once and 7.8% held by the top ten. The V gene lost 3 bases and the J gene lost 4 bases, with 18 bases spanning the gap. Germline loops: CDR1 GTSNPN, CDR2 SVGIG (reference sequence). The length of the CDR3 is 15 residues.

V usage is TRBV30 and J usage is TRBJ1-1, with D maybe TRBD1 (5 bases). The sequence was obtained from a woman between 45 and 65 years old who had recovered from COVID-19. The sample taken for sequencing was peripheral blood. CDR3 nucleotides: TGTGCCTGGAGGGGCAGGAGGGGAAGGGGCACTGAAGCTTTCTTT. Translating gives CAWRGRRGRGTEAFF.